The source of this TCR beta chain is a study of response to subunit inactivated influenza vaccine (dated by TCRdb to about 2018). Study-level background: Deep quantitative profiling of the T cell receptor repertoire was used in the study to follow responses to a trivalent subunit inactivated influenza vaccine. The investigation overall reported the following: The authors suggested that each seasonal influenza vaccination may recruit only a limited number of new T cells.

Deletion took 7 bases off V and 6 bases off J, with a span of 16 bases between the germline ends. Its CDR3 holds 14 amino acids, cysteine through phenylalanine. The DNA shown is the 42-base CDR3, in frame from base 1. This clonotype was detected only a few times. Its antigen is still unknown. There are no base qualities to consult, and no much larger clone falls within one base. Libraries were constructed by RT-PCR. The listed sequencing device is Illumina HiSeq 2500. TCRdb reprocessed the public reads (quality trimming at Q25 with fastp, clone calling with MiXCR) and kept in-frame beta chains. Rows are combined by CDR3 protein, so each entry shows the most common genes and DNA. The sample table holds 650,000 to 850,000 distinct CDR3 sequences, of which approximately 15% were seen once. Of the sample, approximately 6.5% is held by the ten largest clones.

Recombination joined TRBV12-3 or TRBV12-4 with TRBJ2-1; a tentative D call is TRBD2 (5 bases match). The TCR sequence derives from a middle-aged man who received an inactivated influenza vaccine. Donor details come from another sample of the same person, matched by shared clones. The source material was PBMCs from blood, sampled around 14 days before vaccination. For the CDR3, the sequence is CASKGREWVNEQFF. The nucleotide sequence reads TGTGCCAGCAAAGGAAGGGAGTGGGTCAATGAGCAGTTCTTC.